The present entry profiles one T cell receptor beta chain with its context. Its specificity is unknown. The data stem from a study of T cells in Graves' hyperthyroidism and ophthalmopathy. Study-level points and caveats: Before onset, by a median of approximately 6.8 months, the model predicted ophthalmopathy. Blood samples included most of the expanded thyroid clonotypes exceeding 0.001.

Stable hyperthyroidism: no ophthalmopathy progression over 18 months of follow-up. After removal of 7 bases from V and 2 bases from J, the junction contained 8 bases not matched to a gene. The CDR3 is 16 amino acids. Germline V lookup: CDR1 LGHDT, CDR2 YNNKEL (reference sequence). RNA transcripts gave rise to amplified TCR beta CDR3 regions. RT-PCR in the first round (using the HTBI primer set) targeted the TCR CDR3. TCRdb re-called the multiplex PCR reads with MiXCR, one entry per CDR3 protein. Seen here are roughly 720,000 distinct CDR3 sequences, 15% to 20% observed once, and the top ten hold 15%. The sequence was obtained from a man aged 50 to 60 with Graves' hyperthyroidism. The sample consisted of blood. The J gene is TRBJ2-3, the V gene TRBV3-1; TRBD2 aligns across 11 bases. The CDR3 loop reads CASTMTSGKNTDTQYF. The CDR3 DNA reads TGTGCCAGCACCATGACTAGCGGGAAGAACACAGATACGCAGTATTTT.